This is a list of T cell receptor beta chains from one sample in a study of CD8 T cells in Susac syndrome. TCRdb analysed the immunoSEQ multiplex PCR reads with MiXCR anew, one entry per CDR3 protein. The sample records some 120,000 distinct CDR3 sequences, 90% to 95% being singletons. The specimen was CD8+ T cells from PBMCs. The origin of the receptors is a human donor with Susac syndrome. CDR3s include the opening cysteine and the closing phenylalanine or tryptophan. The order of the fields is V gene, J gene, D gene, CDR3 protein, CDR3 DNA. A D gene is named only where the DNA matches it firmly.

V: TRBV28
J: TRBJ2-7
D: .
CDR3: CASSFGGSKRRSYEQYF
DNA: TGTGCCAGCAGTTTTGGGGGCTCAAAGCGCCGCTCCTACGAGCAGTACTTC

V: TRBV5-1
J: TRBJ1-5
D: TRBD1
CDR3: CASSLSGGVQPQHF
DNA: TGCGCCAGCAGCCTCTCAGGGGGCGTCCAGCCCCAGCATTTT

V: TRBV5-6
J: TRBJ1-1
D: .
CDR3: CASSQVRDKNTEAFF
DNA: TGTGCCAGCAGCCAAGTCAGGGATAAGAACACTGAAGCTTTCTTT

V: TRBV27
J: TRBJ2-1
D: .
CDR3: CASSLYPKGNEQFF
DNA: TGTGCCAGCAGTTTATACCCTAAAGGCAATGAGCAGTTCTTC

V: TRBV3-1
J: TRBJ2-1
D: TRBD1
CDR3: CASSLTGVEQFF
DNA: TGTGCCAGCAGCCTTACAGGGGTTGAGCAGTTCTTC

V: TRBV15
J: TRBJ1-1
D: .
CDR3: CATSRGVTGTSRAFF
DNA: TGTGCCACCAGCAGGGGTGTGACAGGCACCTCGCGAGCTTTCTTT

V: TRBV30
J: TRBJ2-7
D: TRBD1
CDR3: CAWSYRGYEQYF
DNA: TGTGCCTGGAGTTACAGGGGCTACGAGCAGTACTTC

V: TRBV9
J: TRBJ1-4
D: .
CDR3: CASSPREDVGLFF
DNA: TGTGCCAGCAGCCCGAGGGAGGATGTAGGGCTGTTTTTT

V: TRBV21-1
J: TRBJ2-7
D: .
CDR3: CASSHRAEQYF
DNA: TGTGCCAGCAGCCACAGGGCTGAGCAGTACTTC

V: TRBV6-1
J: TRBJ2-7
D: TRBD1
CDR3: CASSAQTGDHYEQYF
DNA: TGTGCCAGCAGTGCCCAGACAGGGGACCACTACGAGCAGTACTTC

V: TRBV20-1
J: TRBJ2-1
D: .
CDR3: CSATGPNSYNEQFF
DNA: TGCAGTGCTACGGGACCGAACTCCTACAATGAGCAGTTCTTC

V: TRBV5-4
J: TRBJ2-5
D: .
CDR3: CASSAGYGETQYF
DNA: TGTGCCAGCAGCGCAGGGTACGGAGAGACCCAGTACTTC

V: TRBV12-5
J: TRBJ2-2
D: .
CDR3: CASGLVPTGELFF
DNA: TGTGCTAGTGGTTTGGTACCCACCGGGGAGCTGTTTTTT

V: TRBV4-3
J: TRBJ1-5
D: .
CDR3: CASSQGHPNQPQHF
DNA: TGCGCCAGCAGCCAAGGTCACCCCAATCAGCCCCAGCATTTT

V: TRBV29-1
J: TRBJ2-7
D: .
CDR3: CSVDSGSYEQYF
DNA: TGCAGCGTTGATTCGGGCAGTTACGAGCAGTACTTC

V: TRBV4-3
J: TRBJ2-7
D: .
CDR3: CASSQDIRGQAYEQYF
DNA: TGCGCCAGCAGCCAAGATATTAGGGGACAAGCCTACGAGCAGTACTTC

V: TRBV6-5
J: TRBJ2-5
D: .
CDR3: CASSYSDAGRAGTQYF
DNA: TGTGCCAGCAGTTACTCTGACGCGGGACGGGCAGGGACCCAGTACTTC

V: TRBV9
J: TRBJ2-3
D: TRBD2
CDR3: CASSSGTSGADTQYF
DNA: TGTGCCAGCAGCTCCGGGACTAGCGGCGCCGATACGCAGTATTTT

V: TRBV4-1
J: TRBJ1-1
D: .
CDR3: CASSHPSGSGLEAFF
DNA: TGCGCCAGCAGCCACCCGTCGGGCAGTGGGCTTGAAGCTTTCTTT

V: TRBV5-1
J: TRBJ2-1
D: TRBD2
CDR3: CASSHTSGGAYNEQFF
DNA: TGCGCCAGCAGTCATACTAGCGGGGGGGCCTACAATGAGCAGTTCTTC

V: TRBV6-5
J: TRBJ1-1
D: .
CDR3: CASSSPTGTEAFF
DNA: TGTGCCAGCAGTTCTCCGACAGGCACTGAAGCTTTCTTT

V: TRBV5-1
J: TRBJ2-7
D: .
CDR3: CASSLRGAPYEQYF
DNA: TGCGCCAGCAGCTTGAGGGGGGCCCCCTACGAGCAGTACTTC

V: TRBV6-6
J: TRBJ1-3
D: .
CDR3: CASSYSLSGSGNTIYF
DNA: TGTGCCAGCAGTTACTCGCTGAGCGGATCTGGAAACACCATATATTTT

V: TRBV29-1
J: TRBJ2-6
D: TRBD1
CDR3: CSVAQGELSGANVLTF
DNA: TGCAGCGTGGCACAGGGGGAGCTCTCTGGGGCCAACGTCCTGACTTTC

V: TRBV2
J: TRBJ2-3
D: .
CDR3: CASSEEDSDTDTQYF
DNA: TGTGCCAGCAGTGAAGAAGACTCCGACACAGATACGCAGTATTTT

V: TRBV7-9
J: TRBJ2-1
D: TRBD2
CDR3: CASSWGTNNEQFF
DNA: TGTGCCAGCAGCTGGGGGACTAACAATGAGCAGTTCTTC

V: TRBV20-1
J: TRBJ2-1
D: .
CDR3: CSARDRSGPYNEQFF
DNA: TGCAGTGCTAGAGATCGGAGCGGACCCTACAATGAGCAGTTCTTC

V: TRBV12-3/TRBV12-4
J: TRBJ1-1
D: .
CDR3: CASSSGGFEAFF
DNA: TGTGCCAGCAGTTCGGGGGGCTTCGAAGCTTTCTTT

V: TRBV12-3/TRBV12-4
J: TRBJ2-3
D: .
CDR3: CASSLGTVTTDTQYF
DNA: TGTGCCAGCAGTTTAGGTACAGTGACCACAGATACGCAGTATTTT

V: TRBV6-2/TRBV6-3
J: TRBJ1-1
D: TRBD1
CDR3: CASSQTTFGQGVPVNTEAFF
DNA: TGTGCCAGCAGCCAAACTACCTTCGGACAGGGCGTCCCAGTGAACACTGAAGCTTTCTTT

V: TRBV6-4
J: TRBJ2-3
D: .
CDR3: CASSDSSQGSFTDTQYF
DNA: TGTGCCAGCAGTGACTCTTCCCAGGGGTCCTTTACAGATACGCAGTATTTT

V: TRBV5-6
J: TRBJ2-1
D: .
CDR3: CASSPRGWGYNEQFF
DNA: TGTGCCAGCAGCCCCCGAGGGTGGGGGTACAATGAGCAGTTCTTC

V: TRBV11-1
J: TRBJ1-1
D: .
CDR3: CASSLFPKIPWRAAQNTEVFF
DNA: TGTGCCAGCAGCTTATTCCCCAAGATACCGTGGCGGGCCGCTCAGAACACTGAAGTTTTCTTT

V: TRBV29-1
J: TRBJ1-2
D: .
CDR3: CSVEGNHDGYTF
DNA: TGCAGCGTTGAAGGTAATCACGATGGCTACACCTTC

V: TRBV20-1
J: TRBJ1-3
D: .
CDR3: CSARDIRGSGNTIYF
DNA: TGCAGTGCTAGGGACATCCGAGGCTCTGGAAACACCATATATTTT

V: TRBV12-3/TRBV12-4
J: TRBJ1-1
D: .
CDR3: CASSWGLPVNTEAFF
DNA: TGTGCCAGCAGTTGGGGCCTCCCGGTGAACACTGAAGCTTTCTTT

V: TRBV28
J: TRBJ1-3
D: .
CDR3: CASSLSTSGNTIYF
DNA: TGTGCCAGCAGTTTGTCCACCTCTGGAAACACCATATATTTT

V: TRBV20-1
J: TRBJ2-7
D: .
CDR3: CSARDHLDEQYF
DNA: TGCAGTGCTAGAGATCATCTCGACGAGCAGTACTTC